The present TCR beta chain was sequenced within a study of T cells in Graves' hyperthyroidism and ophthalmopathy. General observations from the study: It was a median around 6 months before onset that the model predicted ophthalmopathy.

Stable hyperthyroidism: no ophthalmopathy progression over 18 months of follow-up. Hyperthyroidism in the patients, aged 18 to 65, was newly diagnosed and under 2 months in duration. It was RNA transcripts that yielded the amplified TCR beta CDR3 regions. A set of HTBI primers served as the primers for a first-round RT-PCR of the TCR CDR3. In TCRdb, the multiplex PCR reads were re-called with MiXCR into one record per CDR3 protein. Among roughly 700,000 distinct CDR3 sequences listed, roughly 32% were seen once. Details on this clonotype: Its specificity is unknown.

The CDR3 spans 16 residues. CDR1 DFQATT and CDR2 SNEGSKA come from the germline V gene (reference sequence). J was trimmed by 2 bases and V by 3 bases; bases with no gene match: 8. The TCR comes from a woman in her 40s with Graves' hyperthyroidism. The V and J genes are TRBV20-1 and TRBJ2-3; 10 nucleotides agree with TRBD2. The sequenced sample consisted of blood. The CDR3 sequence: CSARQLAGDLTDTQYF. Written as DNA, the CDR3 is TGCAGTGCTAGGCAGCTAGCGGGGGACCTCACAGATACGCAGTATTTT.